Listed below are T cell receptor beta chains from one sample, sequenced in a study of CD8+ T cells in alopecia areata. Using immunoSEQ multiplex PCR, the repertoire was profiled, and TCRdb retains in-frame clones only, with some absent. The sample contains around 210,000 clones, roughly 64% of which appear only once. The sample in question was CD4+ T cells sorted from blood, obtained at week 4, from a patient treated with tofacitinib. The receptors were gathered from a human donor with alopecia areata. Both conserved end residues are part of each CDR3. A D gene is named only where the DNA matches it firmly. Clone sizes are given selectively: once, few, many, or a class where the clone is expanded.

d_call,cdr3_length,j_call,v_call,clone_size,cdr3_nt,cdr3_aa
NA,11,TRBJ2-4,TRBV5-1,NA,TGCGCCAGCAGCTCTAACAGGGAGCAGTACTTC,CASSSNREQYF
TRBD2,14,TRBJ2-5,TRBV10-3,NA,TGTGCCATCAGTCTTCGGGGGGGCCAAGAGACCCAGTACTTC,CAISLRGGQETQYF
NA,15,TRBJ2-5,TRBV7-2,NA,TGTGCCAGCAGCTTAGGCGGCGGGAACCAAGAGACCCAGTACTTC,CASSLGGGNQETQYF
NA,14,TRBJ1-6,TRBV7-2,NA,TGTGCCAGCAGCTTACAGGGGCGGGGGTCACCCCTCCACTTT,CASSLQGRGSPLHF
NA,14,TRBJ1-1,TRBV7-8,NA,TGTGCCAGCAGCCGGACAGCAGCAAACACTGAAGCTTTCTTT,CASSRTAANTEAFF
TRBD1,12,TRBJ1-1,TRBV29-1,NA,TGCAGCGTTGGCAGGGGGACAGTGGAAGCTTTCTTT,CSVGRGTVEAFF
NA,14,TRBJ1-5,TRBV5-6,NA,TGTGCCAGCAGCAACGGGATTAGCAATCAGCCCCAGCATTTT,CASSNGISNQPQHF
NA,14,TRBJ1-2,TRBV6-5,NA,TGTGCCAGCAGGCCGACGACGGACGTCTATGGCTACACCTTC,CASRPTTDVYGYTF
NA,19,TRBJ1-5,TRBV9,NA,TGTGCCAGCAGCCCGCCCTCGGGGAGTGAAGCCTATAGCAATCAGCCCCAGCATTTT,CASSPPSGSEAYSNQPQHF
NA,14,TRBJ1-5,TRBV2,few,TGTGCCAGCACCCCGACCGGGAGACGTCAGCCCCAGCATTTT,CASTPTGRRQPQHF
TRBD2,14,TRBJ2-2,TRBV6-5,NA,TGTGCCAGCAGTTTCGGACTAGAGGGCGGGGAGCTGTTTTTT,CASSFGLEGGELFF
NA,16,TRBJ2-2,TRBV9,few,TGTGCCAGCAGCGTCGGGGCAGGATGGAACACCGGGGAGCTGTTTTTT,CASSVGAGWNTGELFF
NA,16,TRBJ1-1,TRBV29-1,NA,TGCAGCGTCTCTCGGGTAGGTCTCCTACTGGACACTGAAGCTTTCTTT,CSVSRVGLLLDTEAFF
TRBD2,16,TRBJ2-3,TRBV7-9,NA,TGTGCCAGCAGCCCCCGGGGAGGGAGTTACACAGATACGCAGTATTTT,CASSPRGGSYTDTQYF
NA,15,TRBJ1-2,TRBV4-3,few,TGCGCCAGCAGCCAGGTGGGCAGGGCCTCCTATGGCTACACCTTC,CASSQVGRASYGYTF
NA,18,TRBJ1-1,TRBV7-2,NA,TGTGCCAGCAGCTCTGTTAATTACAGGGATCTTGTGAACACTGAAGCTTTCTTT,CASSSVNYRDLVNTEAFF